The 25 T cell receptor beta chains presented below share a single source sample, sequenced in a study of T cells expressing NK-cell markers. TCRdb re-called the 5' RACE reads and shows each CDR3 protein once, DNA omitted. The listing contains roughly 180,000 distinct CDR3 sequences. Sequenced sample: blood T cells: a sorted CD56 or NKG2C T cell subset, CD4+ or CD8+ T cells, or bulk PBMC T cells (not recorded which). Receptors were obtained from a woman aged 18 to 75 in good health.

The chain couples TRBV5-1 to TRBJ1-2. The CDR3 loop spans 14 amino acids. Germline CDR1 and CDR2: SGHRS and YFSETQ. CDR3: CATGLDSTNYGYTF.

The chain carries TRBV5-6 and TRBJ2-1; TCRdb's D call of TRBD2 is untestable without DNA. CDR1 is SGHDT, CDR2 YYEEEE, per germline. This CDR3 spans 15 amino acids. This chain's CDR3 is CASSLELVEGNEQFF.

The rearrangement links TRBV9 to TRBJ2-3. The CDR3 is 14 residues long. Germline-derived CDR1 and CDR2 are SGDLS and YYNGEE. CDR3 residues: CASSVDAFPDTQYF.

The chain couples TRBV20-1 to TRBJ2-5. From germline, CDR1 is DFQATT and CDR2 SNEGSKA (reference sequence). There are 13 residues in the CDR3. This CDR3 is CSARDPDTKTQYF.

CDR3 sequence: CASSLWSTTDEKLFF. The chain uses TRBV5-1 and TRBJ1-4; TCRdb's assignment of TRBD1 cannot be checked, as there is no DNA. Germline V gives CDR1 SGHRS, CDR2 YFSETQ. The CDR3 sequence is 15 residues long.

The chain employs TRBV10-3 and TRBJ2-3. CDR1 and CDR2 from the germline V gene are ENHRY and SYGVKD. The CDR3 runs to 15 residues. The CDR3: CAISEADTRSDTQYF.

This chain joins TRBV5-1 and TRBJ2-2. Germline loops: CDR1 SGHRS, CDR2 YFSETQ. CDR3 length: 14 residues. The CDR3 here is CASSLFRNTGELFF.

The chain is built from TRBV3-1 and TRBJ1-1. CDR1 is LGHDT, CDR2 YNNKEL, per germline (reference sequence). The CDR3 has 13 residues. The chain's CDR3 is CASSQLVKTEAFF.

The CDR3 loop is CASSWNPGGPYNEQFF. The genes are TRBV5-1 and TRBJ2-1; TCRdb names TRBD2, which stays unverified in the absence of DNA. Germline values: CDR1 SGHRS, CDR2 YFSETQ. This CDR3 comprises 16 residues.

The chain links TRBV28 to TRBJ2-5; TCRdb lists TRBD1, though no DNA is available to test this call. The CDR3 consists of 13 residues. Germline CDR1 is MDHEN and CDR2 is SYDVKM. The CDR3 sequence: CASRRQGRETQYF.

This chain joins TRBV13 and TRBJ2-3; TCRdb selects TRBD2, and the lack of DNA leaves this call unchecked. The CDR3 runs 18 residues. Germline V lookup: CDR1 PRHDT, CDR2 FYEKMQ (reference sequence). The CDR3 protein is CASSLSQRLVLGTDTQYF. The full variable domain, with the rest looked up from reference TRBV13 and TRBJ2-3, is AAGVIQSPRHLIKEKRETATLKCYPIPRHDTVYWYQQGPGQDPQFLISFYEKMQSDKGSIPDRFSAQQFSDYHSELNMSSLELGDSALYFCASSLSQRLVLGTDTQYFGPGTRLTVL.

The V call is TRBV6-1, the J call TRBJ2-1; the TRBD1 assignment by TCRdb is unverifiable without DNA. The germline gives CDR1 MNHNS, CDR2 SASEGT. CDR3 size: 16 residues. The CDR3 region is CASSRQGDGGGNEQFF.

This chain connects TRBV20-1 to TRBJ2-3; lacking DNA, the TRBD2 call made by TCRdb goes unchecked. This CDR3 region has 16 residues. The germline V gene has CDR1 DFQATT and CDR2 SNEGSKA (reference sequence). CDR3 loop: CSARIAGTSGANTQYF.

The CDR3 here is CASSAGNTEAFF. The gene calls are TRBV19 and TRBJ1-1. The germline gives CDR1 LNHDA, CDR2 SQIVND (reference sequence). The CDR3 extends over 12 amino acids.

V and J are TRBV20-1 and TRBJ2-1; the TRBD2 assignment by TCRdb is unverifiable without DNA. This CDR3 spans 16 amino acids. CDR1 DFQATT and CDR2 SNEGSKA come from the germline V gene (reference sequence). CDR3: CSARGTSGGSYNEQFF.

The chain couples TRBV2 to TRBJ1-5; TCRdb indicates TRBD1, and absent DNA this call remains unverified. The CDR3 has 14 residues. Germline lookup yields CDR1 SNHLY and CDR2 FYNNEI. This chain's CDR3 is CASATGWSNQPQHF.

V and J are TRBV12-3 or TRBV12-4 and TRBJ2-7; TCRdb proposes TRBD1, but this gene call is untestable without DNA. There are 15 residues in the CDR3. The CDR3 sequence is CASSFRQGDASEQYF.

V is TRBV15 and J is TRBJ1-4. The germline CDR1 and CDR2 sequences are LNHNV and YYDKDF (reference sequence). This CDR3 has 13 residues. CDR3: CATSILRNEKLFF.

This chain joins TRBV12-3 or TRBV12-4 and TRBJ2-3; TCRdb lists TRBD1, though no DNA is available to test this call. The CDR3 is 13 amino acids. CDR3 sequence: CASTRDRGDTQYF.

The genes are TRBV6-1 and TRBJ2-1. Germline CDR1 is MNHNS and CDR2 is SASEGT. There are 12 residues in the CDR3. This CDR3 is CASSELNNEQFF.

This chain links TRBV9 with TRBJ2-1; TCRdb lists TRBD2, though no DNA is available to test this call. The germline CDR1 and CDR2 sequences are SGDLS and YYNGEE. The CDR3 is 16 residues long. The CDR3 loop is CASSFRGGSGYNEQFF.

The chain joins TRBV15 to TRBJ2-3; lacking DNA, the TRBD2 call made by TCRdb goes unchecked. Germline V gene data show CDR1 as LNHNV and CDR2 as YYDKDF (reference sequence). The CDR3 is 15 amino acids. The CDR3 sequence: CATSRDSGVADTQYF.

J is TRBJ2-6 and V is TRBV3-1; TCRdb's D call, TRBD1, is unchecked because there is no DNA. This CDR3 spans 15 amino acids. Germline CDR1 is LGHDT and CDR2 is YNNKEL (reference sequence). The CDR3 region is CASSLGAPGANVLTF.

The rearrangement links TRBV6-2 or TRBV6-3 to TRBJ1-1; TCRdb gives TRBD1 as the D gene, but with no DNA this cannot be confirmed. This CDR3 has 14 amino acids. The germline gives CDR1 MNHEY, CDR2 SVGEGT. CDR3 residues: CASSSGGGRTEAFF.

The CDR3 sequence is CASSLRGVGGNNEQFF. The gene calls are TRBV7-3 and TRBJ2-1; the D call from TCRdb, TRBD1, cannot be confirmed without DNA. The germline gives CDR1 SGHTA, CDR2 FQGTGA. The CDR3 loop spans 16 amino acids.